The rows below give T cell receptor beta chains drawn from one sample of a study of T cell clones after liver transplantation. Generated by immunoSEQ multiplex PCR, the TCRdb table keeps only in-frame clones and is missing some. The sample lists 8,000 to 10,000 clones; about 72% were seen once. Material: CD8+ T cells from blood, obtained at the approximately 16-month timepoint. The receptors shown here come from a human patient who received a liver transplant. Some of the T cells may derive from the graft donor. Both conserved end residues are part of each CDR3. Each record gives: J gene, V gene, CDR3 protein.

TRBJ1-3 TRBV6-1 CASSEGALPRTSGNTIYF
TRBJ1-4 TRBV6-6 CASRPKTGVNEKLFF
TRBJ2-5 TRBV29-1 CSVPVQGTQYF
TRBJ2-7 TRBV14 CASSVRTVYEQYF
TRBJ2-7 TRBV15 CATSRADRGEYEQYF
TRBJ2-7 TRBV27 CASSLSGGGNYEQYF
TRBJ2-5 TRBV4-1 CASSKGLAGPTETQYF
TRBJ2-7 TRBV5-6 CASSLDREGTSYEQYF
TRBJ2-3 TRBV5-5 CASSFGGDTQYF
TRBJ1-1 TRBV6-5 CASSFGSLTEAFF
TRBJ1-1 TRBV7-2 CASSSGEVNTEAFF
TRBJ1-1 TRBV4-1 CASSHGGTGGWEAFF
TRBJ2-2 TRBV29-1 CSVELQDRGLTGELFF
TRBJ2-7 TRBV5-6 CASKASWRGEQYF
TRBJ1-1 TRBV27 CASGLASNTEAFF
TRBJ1-2 TRBV2 CASRGSRGYTF
TRBJ1-5 TRBV19 CASRTGNQPQHF
TRBJ2-1 TRBV29-1 CSVEQPGTGDEQFF
TRBJ1-1 TRBV5-5 CASRPTGGGPEAFF
TRBJ1-1 TRBV29-1 CSVEGWRSVTNTEAFF
TRBJ2-1 TRBV7-9 CASSSGTSGNEQFF
TRBJ1-1 TRBV19 CASRTGGTEAFF
TRBJ2-1 TRBV19 CASKAGNNEQFF
TRBJ2-2 TRBV15 CATSRVTGTSTGELFF
TRBJ1-1 TRBV19 CASSIQGVTEAFF
TRBJ2-7 TRBV27 CASSLSPSGDLPYEQYF
TRBJ2-3 TRBV29-1 CSVLAGGLVDTQYF
TRBJ2-7 TRBV19 CASSSSGGSYEQYF
TRBJ2-7 TRBV29-1 CSVPQGSEQYF
TRBJ2-3 TRBV11-2 CASSLESMATDTQYF
TRBJ2-2 TRBV19 CASSRGTGELFF
TRBJ1-1 TRBV6-5 CASSDGTNTEAFF
TRBJ2-6 TRBV7-7 CASSPGNRVLGANVLTF
TRBJ2-4 TRBV4-1 CASSLSGDSGGGIQYF
TRBJ1-2 TRBV6-5 CASRPGQGYYGYTF
TRBJ2-7 TRBV27 CASSALTGGTYEQYF
TRBJ2-4 TRBV6-5 CASRTGQGAKNIQYF
TRBJ1-2 TRBV6-5 CASSYSSGNTYGYTF
TRBJ1-1 TRBV30 CAWSLKPAIEAFF
TRBJ2-7 TRBV5-4 CASSLGMDSSYEQYF
TRBJ2-6 TRBV18 CASSPPGQVYSGANVLTF
TRBJ2-3 TRBV7-9 CASSIGISASTDTQYF
TRBJ2-1 TRBV5-6 CASSSPTGGVGNEQFF
TRBJ2-6 TRBV15 CATSIRAAGANVLTF
TRBJ1-2 TRBV27 CASRIAWGAQGYTF
TRBJ1-4 TRBV15 CATSRGTDPTNEKLFF
TRBJ1-1 TRBV28 CASRPGVGFATEAFF
TRBJ2-5 TRBV13 CASSFMGTQETQYF
TRBJ1-2 TRBV9 CASSVEGAGGYTF
TRBJ2-7 TRBV19 CASSSGTGPYEQYF
TRBJ2-5 TRBV5-1 CASSVLEETQYF
TRBJ1-3 TRBV19 CASSNNGLDTIYF
TRBJ2-3 TRBV15 CATSPLLEGRGTDTQYF
TRBJ1-3 TRBV19 CASSLGGFGNTIYF
TRBJ1-2 TRBV7-9 CASSLDRESNYGYTF
TRBJ2-1 TRBV5-4 CASSLGGYLIEQFF
TRBJ2-1 TRBV5-8 CASSPRGYNEQFF
TRBJ2-2 TRBV29-1 CSVDPGTGELFF